This TCR beta chain was observed in a study of chemoradiotherapy in HPV16-positive cancers. CDR3 length equals 16 residues. V was pared by 6 bases and J by 6 bases, with 7 bases of the junction left unmatched. The germline CDR1 and CDR2 sequences are MNHEY and SMNVEV (reference sequence). The study, taken as a whole, reports: During treatment, candidate HPV-specific clones and E7-related motifs expanded in tumor.

Libraries were prepared by immunoSEQ multiplex PCR; TCRdb keeps only in-frame clonotypes and omits some of them. The table has roughly 25,000 clones, about 90% seen once. This clone has more than one count but fewer than ten. Its antigen is as yet unknown. The sequencing used blood, collected from a patient who underwent chemoradiotherapy. The clonotype originates from a human donor with HPV-associated anogenital cancer. The genes are TRBV27 and TRBJ2-1, with 14 bases fitting TRBD2. The CDR3 nucleotides are TGTGCCAGCAGCCGACTAGCGGGGGGGCATTTCAATGAGCAGTTCTTC. It yields the protein CASSRLAGGHFNEQFF.